The present TCR beta chain was sequenced within a study of T-cell reconstitution after alpha-beta-depleted transplantation in children. A library of TCRbeta sequences, prepared with unique molecular identifiers, was generated. TCRdb reprocessed the PCR reads with MiXCR, giving one entry per CDR3 protein. This sample has about 360,000 distinct CDR3 sequences, with about 14% found just once. The junction had 7 bases not matched to a gene; V was cut back by 8 bases and J by 1 base. The V gene's germline CDR1 is ENHRY and CDR2 SYGVKD. CDR3 length equals 15 residues. This clonotype was detected ten times or more.

The source was PBMCs, collected from the stem cell graft. This chain connects TRBV10-3 to TRBJ2-1; 8 positions match TRBD1. The TCR sequence derives from a human donor who donated a stem cell graft to a child with Fanconi anemia. The CDR3: CAIGGQDRSYNEQFF. The CDR3 coding sequence is TGTGCCATCGGGGGACAGGATCGTTCCTACAATGAGCAGTTCTTC.